The present entry profiles one T cell receptor (beta chain) with its context. The data stem from a study of blood T cell repertoires in COVID-19. Sequenced by immunoSEQ multiplex PCR; TCRdb stores in-frame clones only, minus some. This sample has about 180,000 clones; over 75% occur once, and the top ten carry roughly 9%. Material: PBMCs or T cells enriched from blood (not recorded which). The receptor was derived from a woman between 18 and 29 years old who had recovered from COVID-19.

This chain's CDR3 is CASSYRVGQPQHF. Here the CDR3 DNA reads TGTGCCAGCAGTTACAGGGTAGGGCAGCCCCAGCATTTT. The rearrangement links TRBV12-3 or TRBV12-4 to TRBJ1-5, with D perhaps matching TRBD1 (6 bases). The germline V and J ends were trimmed by 4 bases and 7 bases, with 11 bases remaining between them. This CDR3 region has 13 residues.